What follows describes a single TCR beta chain. The target antigen is unknown. Trimming took 1 base from V and 4 from J, leaving 14 bases between them. CDR1 and CDR2 (germline): SGHTA, FQGTGA. The CDR3 consists of 16 residues. This sample stems from a study of shared clonotypes between healthy human individuals. About the study: Each donor's CD8 memory used one plate, CD8 naive two, each CD4 subset three. Whole-study results and caveats: Naive subsets usually exceeded memory subsets in estimated richness.

Sequencing used immunoSEQ multiplex PCR; TCRdb keeps in-frame clones, though not all of them. The profile shows under 2.5 million clones, 85% to 95% of them singletons. The clonotype was recovered from a man younger than 30 in good health. Some clones in this sample may be carry-over from other donors' samples. The chain links TRBV7-3 to TRBJ2-1; D might be TRBD1 or TRBD2, each matching 5 bases. Sequenced material: naive CD4+ T cells from PBMCs. Stated subset: CD45RA+ positively selected. The CDR3 bases are TGTGCCAGCAGCTTAAGCCGGGACCCTTCGTACAATGAGCAGTTCTTC. Its translation is CASSLSRDPSYNEQFF.